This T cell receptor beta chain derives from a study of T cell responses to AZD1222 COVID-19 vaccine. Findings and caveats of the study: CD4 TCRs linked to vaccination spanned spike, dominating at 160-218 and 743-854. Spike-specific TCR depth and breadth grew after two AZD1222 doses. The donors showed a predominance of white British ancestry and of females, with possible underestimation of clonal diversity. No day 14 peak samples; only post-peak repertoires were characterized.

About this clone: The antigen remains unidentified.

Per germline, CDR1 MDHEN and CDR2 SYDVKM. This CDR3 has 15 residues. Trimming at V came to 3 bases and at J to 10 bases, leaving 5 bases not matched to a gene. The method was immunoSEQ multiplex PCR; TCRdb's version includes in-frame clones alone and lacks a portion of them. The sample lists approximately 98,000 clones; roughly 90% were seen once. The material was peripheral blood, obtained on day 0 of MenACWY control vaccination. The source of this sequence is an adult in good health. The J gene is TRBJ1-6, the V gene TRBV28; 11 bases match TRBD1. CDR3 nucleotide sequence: TGTGCCAGCAGTTTTGGGACAGGGGGACAATCACCCCTCCACTTT. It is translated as CASSFGTGGQSPLHF.